A selection of T cell receptor beta chains follows, all from one sample in a study of shared clonotypes between healthy human individuals. The repertoire was sequenced with immunoSEQ multiplex PCR; TCRdb's copy has only in-frame clones and lacks some. The sample carries about 2.4 million clones, more than 90% recorded once. Sequenced material: naive CD4+ T cells sorted from blood. These receptors came from a man aged 18 to 29 in good health. CDR3s include the opening cysteine and the closing phenylalanine or tryptophan. Each record gives: CDR3 length, D gene, V gene, clone size, J gene, CDR3 protein, CDR3 DNA. The D gene is left open where the match is weak. Only part of the rows carry a size: once, few, many, or a class if the clone is expanded.

12	.	TRBV29-1	.	TRBJ2-5	CSVEPREETQYF	TGCAGCGTCGAGCCCAGGGAAGAGACCCAGTACTTC
14	.	TRBV19	.	TRBJ1-2	CASSEQRGAYGYTF	TGTGCCAGTAGTGAACAGAGGGGTGCTTATGGCTACACCTTC
14	.	TRBV15	.	TRBJ1-5	CATSRDRTNQPQHF	TGTGCCACCAGCAGAGACAGGACTAATCAGCCCCAGCATTTT
15	.	TRBV6-5	.	TRBJ2-1	CASRPDGGAYNEQFF	TGTGCCAGCAGACCCGACGGTGGAGCTTACAATGAGCAGTTCTTC
12	.	TRBV2	.	TRBJ2-7	CASSENGYEQYF	TGTGCCAGCAGTGAAAACGGCTACGAGCAGTACTTC
16	.	TRBV10-3	.	TRBJ1-5	CAISESGGGVNQPQHF	TGTGCCATCAGTGAGTCGGGGGGGGGTGTCAATCAGCCCCAGCATTTT
13	.	TRBV6-1	.	TRBJ2-7	CASSPGEPYEQYF	TGTGCCAGCAGTCCAGGGGAGCCCTACGAGCAGTACTTC
11	.	TRBV19	.	TRBJ2-3	CASRWGDTQYF	TGTGCCAGTAGATGGGGGGATACGCAGTATTTT
14	.	TRBV5-1	once	TRBJ1-3	CASQEGYSGNTIYF	TGCGCCAGCCAGGAGGGGTACTCTGGAAACACCATATATTTT
13	.	TRBV6-1	.	TRBJ2-7	CASRETDRYEQYF	TGTGCCAGCAGGGAGACAGACCGATACGAGCAGTACTTC
15	.	TRBV10-3	.	TRBJ1-1	CAISEYGLMNTEAFF	TGTGCCATCAGTGAGTATGGGCTCATGAACACTGAAGCTTTCTTT
14	.	TRBV30	.	TRBJ2-3	CAWSDGGPSDTQYF	TGTGCCTGGAGTGATGGGGGGCCATCAGATACGCAGTATTTT
14	.	TRBV19	once	TRBJ2-3	CASSRTPVVDTQYF	TGTGCCAGTAGTAGGACCCCAGTCGTAGATACGCAGTATTTT
14	.	TRBV25-1	.	TRBJ2-1	CASSDVVRYNEQFF	TGTGCCAGCAGTGATGTGGTCAGGTACAATGAGCAGTTCTTC
13	TRBD2	TRBV25-1	.	TRBJ2-4	CASSPAGVSIQYF	TGTGCCAGCAGTCCCGCGGGAGTTAGCATTCAGTACTTC
17	.	TRBV7-6	.	TRBJ2-6	CASSFYGDVSGANVLTF	TGTGCCAGCAGCTTTTACGGGGACGTCTCTGGGGCCAACGTCCTGACTTTC
14	TRBD1	TRBV28	.	TRBJ1-5	CASSPPDRGQAQHF	TGTGCCAGCAGTCCCCCGGACAGGGGGCAGGCCCAGCATTTT
15	.	TRBV11-2	.	TRBJ1-1	CASSLGKNWNTEAFF	TGTGCCAGCAGCCTGGGTAAGAATTGGAACACTGAAGCTTTCTTT
17	.	TRBV7-6	.	TRBJ1-4	CASSLLAGSVPNEKLFF	TGTGCCAGCAGCTTATTGGCAGGGTCAGTGCCTAATGAAAAACTGTTTTTT
15	.	TRBV2	few	TRBJ1-1	CASSPAGMGNTEAFF	TGTGCCAGCAGCCCCGCGGGAATGGGAAACACTGAAGCTTTCTTT
16	TRBD1	TRBV5-1	.	TRBJ1-4	CASSYGQGALNEKLFF	TGCGCCAGCAGCTACGGACAGGGGGCCCTTAATGAAAAACTGTTTTTT
12	.	TRBV6-5	.	TRBJ1-2	CASSRSGGGYTF	TGTGCCAGCAGCCGTTCCGGCGGGGGCTACACCTTC
15	.	TRBV5-1	.	TRBJ1-2	CASSPTGQTAYGYTF	TGCGCCAGCAGCCCGACAGGACAGACCGCCTATGGCTACACCTTC
13	.	TRBV5-8	.	TRBJ1-5	CASSWGAPQPQHF	TGTGCCAGCAGCTGGGGGGCCCCTCAGCCCCAGCATTTT
18	TRBD1	TRBV11-2	once	TRBJ2-2	CASSPRTGGLANTGELFF	TGTGCCAGCAGCCCACGGACAGGGGGGCTCGCGAACACCGGGGAGCTGTTTTTT
13	TRBD1	TRBV25-1	.	TRBJ1-2	CASTMTGDYGYTF	TGTGCCAGCACCATGACAGGGGACTATGGCTACACCTTC
14	TRBD1	TRBV19	once	TRBJ2-5	CASSHRGYQETQYF	TGTGCCAGTAGTCACAGGGGTTACCAAGAGACCCAGTACTTC
15	.	TRBV25-1	.	TRBJ2-7	CASSGPYSLGYEQYF	TGTGCCAGCAGTGGGCCCTACAGTCTGGGCTACGAGCAGTACTTC
14	.	TRBV5-1	few	TRBJ1-3	CASSDGGAGNTIYF	TGCGCCAGCAGCGACGGGGGGGCTGGAAACACCATATATTTT